Sequencing of this TCR beta chain was carried out in a study of cytomegalovirus exposure and HLA in healthy donors. With regard to this clone: The target antigen is unknown.

Broader study findings: An analysis that came later showed most CMV-associated TCR beta chains appearing HLA-restricted. Common viral pathogens seemed, in a later analysis, to connect with several of the most significant clusters. It was in a later analysis that TCR association rates were seen to vary by HLA locus, highest for DRB1 and lowest for HLA-C.

The CDR3 runs to 13 residues. Trimming pared 2 bases from V and 3 bases from J, leaving 7 bases between. The germline V gene has CDR1 MNHEY and CDR2 SVGAGI. The primer mix had 60 Vbeta and 13 Jbeta primers. The assay was immunoSEQ multiplex PCR, and TCRdb's table has in-frame clones only and misses some. The table lists roughly 250,000 clones, 70% to 90% of them singletons. The receptor was derived from a woman in her thirties or forties in good health and CMV-seropositive. The chain links TRBV6-5 to TRBJ1-1; D unresolved. Sequences were obtained from PBMCs. This CDR3 reads CASSYEAYTEAFF. The CDR3 DNA is TGTGCCAGCAGTTACGAAGCTTACACTGAAGCTTTCTTT.